This T cell receptor (beta chain) was recorded in a study of radiotherapy plus CTLA-4 blockade in lung cancer. For the study at large: In approximately 17% of patients, objective responses were seen; approximately 31% had disease control.

Study-wide findings and caveats: In blood, after radiotherapy plus ipilimumab, tumor-derived TCR clones expanded.

Receiving focal radiation plus CTLA-4 blockade with ipilimumab were patients who had chemo-refractory metastatic non-small-cell lung cancer. Comment on this clone: Its antigen remains unidentified.

Method: immunoSEQ multiplex PCR; TCRdb's copy keeps in-frame clones and lacks some. The table has tens of thousands of clones, roughly 77% seen once. The clonotype was recovered from a human donor with non-small cell lung cancer who had a complete response to radiotherapy plus ipilimumab. The sample consisted of peripheral blood, taken from a patient treated with radiotherapy plus ipilimumab.

The CDR3: CASSIGSAQNSPLHF. The CDR3 nucleotides are TGTGCCAGTAGTATAGGGTCCGCTCAGAATTCACCCCTCCACTTT. V usage is TRBV19 and J usage is TRBJ1-6; D unclear. Germline CDR1 LNHDA, CDR2 SQIVND (reference sequence). Trimming removed 1 base from V and 7 bases from J, with 11 bases in between. The CDR3 has 15 residues. Drawing the rest from reference TRBV19 and TRBJ1-6, the complete variable domain is DGGITQSPKYLFRKEGQNVTLSCEQNLNHDAMYWYRQDPGQGLRLIYYSQIVNDFQKGDIAEGYSVSREKKESFPLTVTSAQKNPTAFYLCASSIGSAQNSPLHFGNGTRLTVT.